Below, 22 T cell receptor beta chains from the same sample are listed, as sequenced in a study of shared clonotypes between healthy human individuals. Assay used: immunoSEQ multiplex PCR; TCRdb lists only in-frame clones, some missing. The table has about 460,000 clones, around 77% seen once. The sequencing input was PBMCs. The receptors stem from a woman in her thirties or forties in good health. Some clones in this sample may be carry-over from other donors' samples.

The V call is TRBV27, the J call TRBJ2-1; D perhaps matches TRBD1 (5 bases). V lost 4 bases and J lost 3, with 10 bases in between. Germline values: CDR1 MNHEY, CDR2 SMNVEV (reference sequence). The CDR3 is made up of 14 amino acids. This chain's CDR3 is CASSSGPGYNEQFF. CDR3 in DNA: TGTGCCAGCAGTTCAGGGCCAGGCTACAATGAGCAGTTCTTC.

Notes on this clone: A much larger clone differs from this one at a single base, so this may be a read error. The CDR3 sequence: CASFSSGPYNEQFF. DNA of the CDR3: TGTGCCAGCTTTTCCAGCGGGCCCTACAATGAGCAGTTCTTC. The chain has TRBV2 and TRBJ2-1; D possibly corresponds to TRBD2 (6 bases). With 8 bases removed from V and 2 bases from J, the gap between germline ends came to 13 bases. Germline-derived CDR1 and CDR2 are SNHLY and FYNNEI. The CDR3 consists of 14 residues.

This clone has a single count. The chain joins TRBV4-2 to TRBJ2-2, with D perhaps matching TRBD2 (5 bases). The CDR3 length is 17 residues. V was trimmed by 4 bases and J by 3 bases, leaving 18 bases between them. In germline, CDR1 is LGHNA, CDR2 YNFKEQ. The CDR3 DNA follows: TGTGCCAGCAGCCCCAACGGGATGCTTTCCGACACCGGGGAGCTGTTTTTT. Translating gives CASSPNGMLSDTGELFF.

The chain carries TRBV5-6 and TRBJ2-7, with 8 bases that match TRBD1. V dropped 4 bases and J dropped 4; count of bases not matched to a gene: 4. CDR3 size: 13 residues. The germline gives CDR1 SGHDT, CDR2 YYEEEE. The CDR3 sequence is CASSPRTGYEQYF. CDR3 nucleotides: TGTGCCAGCAGCCCCCGGACAGGGTACGAGCAGTACTTC.

The CDR3 bases are TGTGCCAGCAGCGAACTAGCGGGAGTTTTGGTGAATGAGCAGTTCTTC. This gives the protein CASSELAGVLVNEQFF. This chain connects TRBV9 to TRBJ2-1, with 11 bases that match TRBD2. CDR3 size: 16 residues. The germline V gene encodes CDR1 SGDLS and CDR2 YYNGEE. V shed 3 bases and J 7 bases; nucleotides not matched to a gene: 9. Filled out from reference TRBV9 and TRBJ2-1, the complete variable domain reads DSGVTQTPKHLITATGQRVTLRCSPRSGDLSVYWYQQSLDQGLQFLIQYYNGEERAKGNILERFSAQQFPDLHSELNLSSLELGDSALYFCASSELAGVLVNEQFFGPGTRLTVL.

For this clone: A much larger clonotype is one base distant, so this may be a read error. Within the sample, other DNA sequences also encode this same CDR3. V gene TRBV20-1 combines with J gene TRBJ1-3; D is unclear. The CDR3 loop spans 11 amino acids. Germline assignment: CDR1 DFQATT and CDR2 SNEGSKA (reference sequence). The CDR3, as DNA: TGCAGTGCTACTAATAGTATCACCATATACTTT. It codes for CSATNSITIYF.

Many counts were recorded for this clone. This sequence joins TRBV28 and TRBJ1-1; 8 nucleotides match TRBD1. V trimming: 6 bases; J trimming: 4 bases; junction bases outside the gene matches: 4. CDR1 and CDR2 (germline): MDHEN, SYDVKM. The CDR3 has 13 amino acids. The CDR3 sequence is CASRDRVPTEAFF. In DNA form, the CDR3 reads TGTGCCAGCAGGGACAGGGTGCCCACTGAAGCTTTCTTT.

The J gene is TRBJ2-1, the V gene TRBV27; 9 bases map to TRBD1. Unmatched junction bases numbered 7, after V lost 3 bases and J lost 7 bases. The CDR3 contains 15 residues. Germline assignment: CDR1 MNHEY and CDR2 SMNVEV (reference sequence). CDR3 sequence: CASSLTGGLRNEQFF. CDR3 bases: TGTGCCAGCAGTTTGACAGGGGGACTTCGAAATGAGCAGTTCTTC.

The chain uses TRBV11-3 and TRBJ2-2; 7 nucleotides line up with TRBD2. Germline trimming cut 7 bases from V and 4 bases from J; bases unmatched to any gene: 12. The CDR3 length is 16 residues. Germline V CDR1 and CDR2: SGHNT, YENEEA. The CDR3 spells CASTNGRTMITGELFF. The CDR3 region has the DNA TGTGCCAGCACCAACGGGAGGACAATGATCACCGGGGAGCTGTTTTTT.

The CDR3 DNA reads as TGTGCCAGCAGCTTAAGGGACTACTCCTACGAGCAGTACTTC. Its translation: CASSLRDYSYEQYF. V gene TRBV7-8 combines with J gene TRBJ2-7, with TRBD2 matching over 7 bases. The germline gives CDR1 SGHVS, CDR2 FQNEAQ. There are 14 residues in the CDR3. Trimming removed 2 bases from V and 0 bases from J; junction bases left unmatched: 1.

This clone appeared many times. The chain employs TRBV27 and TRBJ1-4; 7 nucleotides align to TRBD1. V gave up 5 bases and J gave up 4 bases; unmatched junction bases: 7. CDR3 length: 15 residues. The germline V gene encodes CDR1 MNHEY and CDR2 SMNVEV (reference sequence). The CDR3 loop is CASSRQTGFNEKLFF. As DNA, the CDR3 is TGTGCCAGCAGTCGCCAGACAGGGTTTAATGAAAAACTGTTTTTT.

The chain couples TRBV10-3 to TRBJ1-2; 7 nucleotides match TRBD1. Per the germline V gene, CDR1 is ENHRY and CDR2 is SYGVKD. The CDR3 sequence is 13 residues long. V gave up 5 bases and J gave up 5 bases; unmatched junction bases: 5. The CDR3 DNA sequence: TGTGCCATCAGTCCGGACAGGAGATATGGCTACACCTTC. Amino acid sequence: CAISPDRRYGYTF.

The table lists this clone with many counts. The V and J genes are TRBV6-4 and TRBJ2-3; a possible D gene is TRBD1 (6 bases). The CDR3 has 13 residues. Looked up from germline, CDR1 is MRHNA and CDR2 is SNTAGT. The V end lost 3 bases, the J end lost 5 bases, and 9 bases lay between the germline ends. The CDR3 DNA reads TGTGCCAGCAGTGAGGGGGCCGAAGATACGCAGTATTTT. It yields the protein CASSEGAEDTQYF.

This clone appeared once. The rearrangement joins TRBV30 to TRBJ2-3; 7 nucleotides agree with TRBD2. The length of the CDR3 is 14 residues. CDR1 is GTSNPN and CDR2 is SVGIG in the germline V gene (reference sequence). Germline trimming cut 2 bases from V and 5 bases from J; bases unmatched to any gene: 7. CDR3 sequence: CAWSRDYVGDTQYF. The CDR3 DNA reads TGTGCCTGGAGTAGGGACTATGTAGGAGATACGCAGTATTTT.

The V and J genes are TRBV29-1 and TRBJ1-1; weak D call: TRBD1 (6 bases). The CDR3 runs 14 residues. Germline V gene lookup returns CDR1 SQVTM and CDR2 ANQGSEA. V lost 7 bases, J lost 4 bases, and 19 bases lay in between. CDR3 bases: TGCAGCGCCCAAACACAAACAGGGACCACTGAAGCTTTCTTT. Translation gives CSAQTQTGTTEAFF.

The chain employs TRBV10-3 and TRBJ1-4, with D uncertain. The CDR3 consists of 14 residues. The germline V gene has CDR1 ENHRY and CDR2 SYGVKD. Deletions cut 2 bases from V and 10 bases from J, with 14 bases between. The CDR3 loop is CAISEEPLIGKLFF. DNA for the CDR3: TGTGCCATCAGTGAGGAACCTTTGATAGGAAAACTGTTTTTT.

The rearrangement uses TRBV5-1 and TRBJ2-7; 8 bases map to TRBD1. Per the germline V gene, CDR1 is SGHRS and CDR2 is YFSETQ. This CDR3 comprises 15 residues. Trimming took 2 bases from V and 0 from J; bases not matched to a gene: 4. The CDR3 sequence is CASSLRTGNSYEQYF. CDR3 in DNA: TGCGCCAGCAGCTTACGGACAGGGAACTCCTACGAGCAGTACTTC.

CDR3 sequence: CASSLGLGRGLYNSPLHF. The CDR3 nucleotides read TGTGCCAGCAGCTTAGGGTTGGGCAGGGGGTTATATAATTCACCCCTCCACTTT. The chain recombines TRBV7-2 with TRBJ1-6; 7 bases are shared with TRBD1. Trimming took 1 base from V and 4 from J; bases not matched to a gene: 10. Germline CDR1 and CDR2: SGHTA and FQGNSA. CDR3 length equals 18 residues.

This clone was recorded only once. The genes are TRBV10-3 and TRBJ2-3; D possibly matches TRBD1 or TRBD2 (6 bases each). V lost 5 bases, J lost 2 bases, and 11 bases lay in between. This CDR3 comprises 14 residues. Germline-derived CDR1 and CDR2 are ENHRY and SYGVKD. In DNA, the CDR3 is TGTGCCATCAGTTCAGGGGACTTCACAGATACGCAGTATTTT. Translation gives CAISSGDFTDTQYF.

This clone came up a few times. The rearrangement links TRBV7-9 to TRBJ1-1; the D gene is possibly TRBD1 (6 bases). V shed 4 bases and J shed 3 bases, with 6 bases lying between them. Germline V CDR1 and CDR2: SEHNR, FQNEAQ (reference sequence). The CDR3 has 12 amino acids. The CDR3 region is CASSYRDTEAFF. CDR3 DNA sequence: TGTGCCAGCAGCTACAGGGACACTGAAGCTTTCTTT.

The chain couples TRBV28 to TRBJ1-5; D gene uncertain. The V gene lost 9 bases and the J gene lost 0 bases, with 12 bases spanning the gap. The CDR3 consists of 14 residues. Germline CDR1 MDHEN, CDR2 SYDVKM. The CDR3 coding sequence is TGTGCCAGTCTCAGGCGAAATAGCAATCAGCCCCAGCATTTT. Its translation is CASLRRNSNQPQHF. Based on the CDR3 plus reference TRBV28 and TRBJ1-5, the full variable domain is DVKVTQSSRYLVKRTGEKVFLECVQDMDHENMFWYRQDPGLGLRLIYFSYDVKMKEKGDIPEGYSVSREKKERFSLILESASTNQTSMYLCASLRRNSNQPQHFGDGTRLSIL.

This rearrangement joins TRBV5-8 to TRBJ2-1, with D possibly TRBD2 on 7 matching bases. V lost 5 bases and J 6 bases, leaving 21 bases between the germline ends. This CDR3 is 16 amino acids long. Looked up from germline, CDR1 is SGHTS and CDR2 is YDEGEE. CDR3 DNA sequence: TGTGCCAGCAGTTCCCGGGTCGGGGGGCGCTTCAATGAGCAGTTCTTC. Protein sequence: CASSSRVGGRFNEQFF. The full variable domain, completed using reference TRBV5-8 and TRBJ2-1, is EAGVTQSPTHLIKTRGQQATLRCSPISGHTSVYWYQQALGLGLQFLLWYDEGEERNRGNFPPRFSGRQFPNYSSELNVNALELEDSALYLCASSSRVGGRFNEQFFGPGTRLTVL.